This T cell receptor beta chain originates from a study of OX40 agonist ivuxolimab in advanced cancers. Profiling relied on immunoSEQ multiplex PCR, and the TCRdb table lists in-frame clones only, not all of them. The profile shows over 5,500 clones, approximately 94% of them singletons. This receptor was identified in an adult with an advanced solid tumor such as melanoma, head and neck, liver or kidney cancer. The sequencing here drew on CD4+ or CD8+ T cells sorted from blood, taken in a trial of the OX40 agonist ivuxolimab.

For the CDR3, the DNA is TGTGCCAGCAGTTCGGGGACAGGGAAGTACTATGGCTACACCTTC. It codes for CASSSGTGKYYGYTF. J is TRBJ1-2 and V is TRBV28, with 9 bases that match TRBD1. CDR1 MDHEN and CDR2 SYDVKM come from the germline V gene. V dropped 4 bases and J dropped 3; count of bases not matched to a gene: 6. The CDR3 is 15 amino acids.